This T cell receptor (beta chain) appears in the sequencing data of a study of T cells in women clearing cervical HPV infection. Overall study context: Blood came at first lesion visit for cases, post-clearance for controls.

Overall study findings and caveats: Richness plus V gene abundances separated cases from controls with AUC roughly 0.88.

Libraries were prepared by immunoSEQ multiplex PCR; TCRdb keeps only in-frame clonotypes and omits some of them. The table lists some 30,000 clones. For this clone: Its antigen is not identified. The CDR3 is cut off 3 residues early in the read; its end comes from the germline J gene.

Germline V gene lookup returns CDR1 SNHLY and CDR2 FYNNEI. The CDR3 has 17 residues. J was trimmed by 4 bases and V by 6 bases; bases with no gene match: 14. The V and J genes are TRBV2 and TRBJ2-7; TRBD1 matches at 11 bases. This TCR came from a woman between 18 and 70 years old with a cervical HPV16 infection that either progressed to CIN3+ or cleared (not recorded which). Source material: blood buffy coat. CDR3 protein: CASSPTGSGTGGYEQYF. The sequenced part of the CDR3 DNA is TGTGCCAGCAGCCCCACGGGGTCCGGGACAGGGGGATACGAG. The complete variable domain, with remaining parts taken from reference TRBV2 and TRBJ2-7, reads EPEVTQTPSHQVTQMGQEVILRCVPISNHLYFYWYRQILGQKVEFLVSFYNNEISEKSEIFDDQFSVERPDGSNFTLKIRSTKLEDSAMYFCASSPTGSGTGGYEQYFGPGTRLTVT.